Sequencing of this T cell receptor beta chain was carried out in a study of T cell responses to AZD1222 COVID-19 vaccine (dated by TCRdb to the early 2020s). For context, the study as a whole: AZD1222 recipients given second doses at about 4 weeks or at about 12 weeks were pooled, since spike-specific TCR depth and breadth were not found to differ between the two schedules. Trial participants were enrolled by age into 18-55, 56-69 and 70-plus year subgroups, with roughly 160, 29 and 62 TCR-sequenced participants respectively. A total of 233 trial participants underwent TCR sequencing, of whom about 200 had received two doses of AZD1222 and around 25 had received two doses of the MenACWY control vaccine.

This clone was counted once. Its antigen is currently not known. No clone much larger than this one lies a single base away; base qualities are absent. The CDR3 regions of human TCRbeta chains were analyzed by immunosequencing. The authors' pipeline ran thus. Repertoire TCRs were checked for matches against a reference library of SARS-CoV-2-specific TCRs that had been generated using the MIRA antigen-specificity platform. Breadth was defined as the fraction of unique TCRs that were SARS-CoV-2-associated, and depth was defined as the fraction of total T cells that were SARS-CoV-2-associated. Using the MIRA data, each spike-specific TCR was assigned both to the spike region to which the TCR was reactive and to a CD4 or CD8 class. Log10-transformed breadth and depth values were compared by one-way ANOVA with Sidak's multiple comparisons tests. TCRdb obtained this table from immuneACCESS and retained in-frame rearrangements with V and J assigned. These tables miss some clones; where compared with another copy, unresolved V genes account for less than half of the shortfall, and the remainder is unexplained. D and trimming were read from the DNA, whereas the V and J calls and clone size are those reported in that table. This sample lists nearly 110,000 clones; roughly 89% were detected once. Approximately 22% of the sample goes to the ten largest clones.

General study outcomes and caveats: Participants were mostly white British and included more females than males, and it was suggested by the authors that clonal diversity may have been underestimated. Because no samples from the day 14 peak response were available, repertoires could be characterized only after the peak T cell response. CD4 TCRs associated with the vaccine covered the entire spike protein, and the dominant responses were in regions 160-218 and 743-854. After two AZD1222 doses, both the breadth and the depth of spike-specific TCRs were significantly higher than at day 0 and than in MenACWY recipients. In the small 56-69-year group, the increase in depth fell short of significance, most likely because of low power. Reportedly, close to half of the unique spike-specific TCRs recognized epitopes lying outside the regions that are mutated in the B.1.351 and B.1.1.7 variants. Conclusions about previously exposed vaccinees are limited because only six or seven AZD1222 recipients were SARS-CoV-2 seropositive at baseline.

The sample's time point, from its label and the paper: baseline before first vaccination. Vaccinee samples came from UK trials COV001 and COV002, including a single-blind randomized controlled phase 2/3 trial of AZD1222 (ChAdOx1 nCoV-19) in healthy adults. For TCRbeta chain sequencing, PBMC samples were collected from trial participants at day 0 and at day 28 after the second dose. The CDR3 measures 16 amino acids from cysteine to phenylalanine. Here the CDR3 DNA is all that survives: 48 bases in frame from base 1. Compared with germline, V lacks 0 bases and J lacks 6 bases; bases without a gene match: 11. CDR1 and CDR2 were assigned from the germline V gene as SGDLS and YYNGEE.

The TCR sequence derives from an adult in good health. The rearrangement joined TRBV9 to TRBJ2-7; the central 8 bases match TRBD1. The source was peripheral blood, collected on day 0 of AZD1222 vaccination. The nucleotide sequence is given as TGTGCCAGCAGCGTAGGGGCGGACAGGGCCCTCCTCGAGCAGTACTTC. It encodes CASSVGADRALLEQYF.